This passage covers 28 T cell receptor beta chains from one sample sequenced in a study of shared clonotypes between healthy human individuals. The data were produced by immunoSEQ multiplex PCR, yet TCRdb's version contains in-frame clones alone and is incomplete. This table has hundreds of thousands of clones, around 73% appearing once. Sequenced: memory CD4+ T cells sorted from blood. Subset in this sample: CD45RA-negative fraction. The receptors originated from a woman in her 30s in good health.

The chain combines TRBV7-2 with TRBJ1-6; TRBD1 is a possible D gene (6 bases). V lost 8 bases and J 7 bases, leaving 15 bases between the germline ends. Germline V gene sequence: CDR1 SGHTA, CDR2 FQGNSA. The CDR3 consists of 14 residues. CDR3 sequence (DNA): TGTGCCAGCCCGAGAGGACAGCTCAATTCACCCCTCCACTTT. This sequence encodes CASPRGQLNSPLHF.

CDR3 in amino acids: CASSPGLAGMLEQYF. CDR3 nucleotide sequence: TGTGCCAGCTCACCCGGACTAGCGGGGATGTTAGAGCAGTACTTC. The chain joins TRBV18 to TRBJ2-7, with 12 bases identical to TRBD2. CDR3 length equals 15 residues. The V segment lost 3 bases and the J segment 7 bases; nucleotides outside the gene matches: 7. Germline V CDR1 and CDR2: KGHSH, LQKENI.

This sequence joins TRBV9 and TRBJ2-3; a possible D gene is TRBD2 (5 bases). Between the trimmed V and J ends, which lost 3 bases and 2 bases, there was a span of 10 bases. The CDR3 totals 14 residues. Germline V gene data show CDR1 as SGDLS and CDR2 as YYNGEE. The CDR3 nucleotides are TGTGCCAGCAGCGGAGGACTCCTCACAGATACGCAGTATTTT. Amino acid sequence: CASSGGLLTDTQYF.

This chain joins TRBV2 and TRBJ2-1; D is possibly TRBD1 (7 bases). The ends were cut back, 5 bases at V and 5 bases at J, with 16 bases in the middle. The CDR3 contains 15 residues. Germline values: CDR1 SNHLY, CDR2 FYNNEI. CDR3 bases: TGTGCCAGCAGTAGGGGGCATTCGGGGGACAATGAGCAGTTCTTC. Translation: CASSRGHSGDNEQFF.

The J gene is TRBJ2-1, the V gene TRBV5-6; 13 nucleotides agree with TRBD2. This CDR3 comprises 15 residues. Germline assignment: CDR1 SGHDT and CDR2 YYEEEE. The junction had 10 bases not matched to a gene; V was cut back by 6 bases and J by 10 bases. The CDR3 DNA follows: TGTGCCAGCACCGATTCCGGGACTAGCGGGAAGGAGCAGTTCTTC. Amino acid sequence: CASTDSGTSGKEQFF.

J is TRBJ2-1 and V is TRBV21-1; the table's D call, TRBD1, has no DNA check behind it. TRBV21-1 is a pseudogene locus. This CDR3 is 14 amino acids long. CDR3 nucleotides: TGTGCCAGCAGCAAAGCGCGCAGGCCCGATGAGCAGTTCTTC. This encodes CASSKARRPDEQFF.

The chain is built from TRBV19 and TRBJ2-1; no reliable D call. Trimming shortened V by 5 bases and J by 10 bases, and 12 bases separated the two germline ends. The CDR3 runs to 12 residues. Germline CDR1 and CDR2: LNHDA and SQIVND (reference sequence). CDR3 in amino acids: CASSPPFGEQFF. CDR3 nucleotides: TGTGCCAGTAGTCCCCCGTTTGGGGAGCAGTTCTTC. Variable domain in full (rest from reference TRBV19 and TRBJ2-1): DGGITQSPKYLFRKEGQNVTLSCEQNLNHDAMYWYRQDPGQGLRLIYYSQIVNDFQKGDIAEGYSVSREKKESFPLTVTSAQKNPTAFYLCASSPPFGEQFFGPGTRLTVL.

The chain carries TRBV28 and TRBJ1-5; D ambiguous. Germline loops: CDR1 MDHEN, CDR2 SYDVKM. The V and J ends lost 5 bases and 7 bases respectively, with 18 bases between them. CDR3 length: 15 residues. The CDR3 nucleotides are TGTGCCAGCAGTCCGATTCGTGAGGGAGGCCAGCCCCAGCATTTT. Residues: CASSPIREGGQPQHF.

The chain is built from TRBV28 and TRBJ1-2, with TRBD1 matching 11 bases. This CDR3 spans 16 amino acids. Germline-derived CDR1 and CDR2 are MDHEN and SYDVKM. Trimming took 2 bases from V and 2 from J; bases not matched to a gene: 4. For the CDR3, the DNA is TGTGCCAGCAGTTTAGCCGGGACAGGGGGAAACTATGGCTACACCTTC. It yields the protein CASSLAGTGGNYGYTF.

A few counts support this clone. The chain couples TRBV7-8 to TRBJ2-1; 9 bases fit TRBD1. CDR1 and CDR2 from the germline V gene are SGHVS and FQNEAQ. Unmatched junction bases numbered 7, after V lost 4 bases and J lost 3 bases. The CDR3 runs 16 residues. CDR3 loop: CASSSARTGVYNEQFF. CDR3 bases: TGTGCCAGCAGCTCTGCGAGGACAGGGGTCTACAATGAGCAGTTCTTC.

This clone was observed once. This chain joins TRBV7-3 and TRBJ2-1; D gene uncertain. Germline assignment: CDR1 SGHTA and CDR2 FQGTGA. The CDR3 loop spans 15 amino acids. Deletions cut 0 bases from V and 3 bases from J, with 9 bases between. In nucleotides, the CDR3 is TGTGCCAGCAGCTTAACGGGGATCGGCTACAATGAGCAGTTCTTC. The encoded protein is CASSLTGIGYNEQFF. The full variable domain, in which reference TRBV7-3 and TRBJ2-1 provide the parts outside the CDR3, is GAGVSQTPSNKVTEKGKYVELRCDPISGHTALYWYRQSLGQGPEFLIYFQGTGAADDSGLPNDRFFAVRPEGSVSTLKIQRTERGDSAVYLCASSLTGIGYNEQFFGPGTRLTVL.

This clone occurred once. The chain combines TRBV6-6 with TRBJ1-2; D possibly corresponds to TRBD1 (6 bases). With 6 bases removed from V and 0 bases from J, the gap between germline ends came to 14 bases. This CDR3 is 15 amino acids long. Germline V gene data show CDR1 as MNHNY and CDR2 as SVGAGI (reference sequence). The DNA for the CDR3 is TGTGCCAGCAGATCCATTACAGGGACTAACTATGGCTACACCTTC. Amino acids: CASRSITGTNYGYTF.

CDR3 sequence: CASSPRDRKETQYF. The CDR3 nucleotides are TGCGCCAGCAGCCCCCGGGACAGAAAAGAGACCCAGTACTTC. The genes are TRBV4-1 and TRBJ2-5, with TRBD1 matching 7 bases. CDR1 MGHRA and CDR2 YSYEKL come from the germline V gene. The CDR3 runs 14 residues. The trim removed 4 bases at V and 3 bases at J, leaving 5 bases unmatched.

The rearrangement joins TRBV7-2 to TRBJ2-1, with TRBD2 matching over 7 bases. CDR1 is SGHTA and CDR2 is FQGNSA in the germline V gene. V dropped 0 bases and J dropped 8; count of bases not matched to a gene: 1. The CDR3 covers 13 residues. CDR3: CASSLAGLDEQFF. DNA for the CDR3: TGTGCCAGCAGCTTAGCCGGACTAGATGAGCAGTTCTTC.

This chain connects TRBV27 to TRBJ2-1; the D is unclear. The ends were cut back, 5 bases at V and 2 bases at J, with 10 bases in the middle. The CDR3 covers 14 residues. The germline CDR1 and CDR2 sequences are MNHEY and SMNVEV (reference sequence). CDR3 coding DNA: TGTGCCAGCAGTCCAGCTCCTCCCTACAATGAGCAGTTCTTC. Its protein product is CASSPAPPYNEQFF.

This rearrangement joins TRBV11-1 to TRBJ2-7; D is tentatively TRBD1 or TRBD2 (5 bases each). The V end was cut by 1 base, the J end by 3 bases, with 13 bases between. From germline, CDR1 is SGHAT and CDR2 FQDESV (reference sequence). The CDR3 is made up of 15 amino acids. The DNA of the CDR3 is TGTGCCAGCAGCTTAGATCGGGACCTAAACTACGAGCAGTACTTC. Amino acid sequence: CASSLDRDLNYEQYF.

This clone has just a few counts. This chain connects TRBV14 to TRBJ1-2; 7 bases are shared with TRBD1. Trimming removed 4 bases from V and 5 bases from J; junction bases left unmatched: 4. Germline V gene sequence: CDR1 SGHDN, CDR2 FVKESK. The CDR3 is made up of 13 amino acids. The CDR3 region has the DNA TGTGCCAGCAGCCCTCCGGGACAGTATGGCTACACCTTC. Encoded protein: CASSPPGQYGYTF.

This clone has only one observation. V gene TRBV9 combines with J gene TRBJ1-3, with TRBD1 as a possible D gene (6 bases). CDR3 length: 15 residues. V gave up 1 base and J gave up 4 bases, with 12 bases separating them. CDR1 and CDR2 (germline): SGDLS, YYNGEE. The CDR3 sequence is CASSVTGTSGNTIYF. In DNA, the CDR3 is TGTGCCAGCAGCGTAACAGGGACAAGCGGAAACACCATATATTTT.

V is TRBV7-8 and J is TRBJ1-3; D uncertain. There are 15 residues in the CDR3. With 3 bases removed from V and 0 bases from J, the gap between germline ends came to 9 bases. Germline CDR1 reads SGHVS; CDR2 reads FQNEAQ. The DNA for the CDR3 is TGTGCCAGCAGCTTCGGCGGGATCTCTGGAAACACCATATATTTT. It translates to CASSFGGISGNTIYF.

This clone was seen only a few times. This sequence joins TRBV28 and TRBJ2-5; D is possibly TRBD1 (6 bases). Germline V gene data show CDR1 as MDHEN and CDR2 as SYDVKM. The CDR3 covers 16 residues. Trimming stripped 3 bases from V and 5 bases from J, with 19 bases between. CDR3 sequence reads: CASSFSRRGIWETQYF. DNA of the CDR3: TGTGCCAGCAGTTTCTCCCGCAGGGGTATTTGGGAGACCCAGTACTTC.

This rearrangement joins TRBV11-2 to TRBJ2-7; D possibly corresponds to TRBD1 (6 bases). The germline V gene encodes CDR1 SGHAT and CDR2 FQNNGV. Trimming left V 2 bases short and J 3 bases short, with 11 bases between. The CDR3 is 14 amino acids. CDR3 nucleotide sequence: TGTGCCAGCAGCTTACTCGGACAGAACTACGAGCAGTACTTC. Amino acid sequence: CASSLLGQNYEQYF. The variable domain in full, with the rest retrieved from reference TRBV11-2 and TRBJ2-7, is EAGVAQSPRYKIIEKRQSVAFWCNPISGHATLYWYQQILGQGPKLLIQFQNNGVVDDSQLPKDRFSAERLKGVDSTLKIQPAKLEDSAVYLCASSLLGQNYEQYFGPGTRLTVT.

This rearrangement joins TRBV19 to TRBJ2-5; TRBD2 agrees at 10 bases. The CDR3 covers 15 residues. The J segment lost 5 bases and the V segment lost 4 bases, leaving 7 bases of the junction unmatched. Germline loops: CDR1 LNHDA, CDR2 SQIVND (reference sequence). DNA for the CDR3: TGTGCCAGTAGTACGGAGGGACTAGCGTTGGAGACCCAGTACTTC. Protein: CASSTEGLALETQYF.

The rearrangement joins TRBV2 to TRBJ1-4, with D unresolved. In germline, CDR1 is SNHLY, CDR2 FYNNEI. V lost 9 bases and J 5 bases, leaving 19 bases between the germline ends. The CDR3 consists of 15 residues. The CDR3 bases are TGTGCCAGTCGTCGCGAACAGACACTGAATGAAAAACTGTTTTTT. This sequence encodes CASRREQTLNEKLFF.

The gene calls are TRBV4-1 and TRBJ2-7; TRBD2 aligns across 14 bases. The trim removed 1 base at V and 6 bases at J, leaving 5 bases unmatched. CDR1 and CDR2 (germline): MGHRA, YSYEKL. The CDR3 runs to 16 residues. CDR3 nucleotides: TGCGCCAGCAGCCAAGGACTAGCGGGAGGGCAATCCGAGCAGTACTTC. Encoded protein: CASSQGLAGGQSEQYF.

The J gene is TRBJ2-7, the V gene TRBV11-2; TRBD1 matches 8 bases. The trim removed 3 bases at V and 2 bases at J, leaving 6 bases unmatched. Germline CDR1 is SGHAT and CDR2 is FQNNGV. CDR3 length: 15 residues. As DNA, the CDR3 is TGTGCCAGCAGCTTGACCAGGGGGCCGGCCTACGAGCAGTACTTC. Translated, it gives CASSLTRGPAYEQYF.

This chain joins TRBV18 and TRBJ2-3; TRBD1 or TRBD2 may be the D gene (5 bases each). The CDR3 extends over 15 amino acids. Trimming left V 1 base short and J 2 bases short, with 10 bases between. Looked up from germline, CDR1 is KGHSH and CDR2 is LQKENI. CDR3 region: CASSPRGADTDTQYF. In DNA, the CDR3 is TGTGCCAGCTCACCACGAGGGGCCGACACAGATACGCAGTATTTT.

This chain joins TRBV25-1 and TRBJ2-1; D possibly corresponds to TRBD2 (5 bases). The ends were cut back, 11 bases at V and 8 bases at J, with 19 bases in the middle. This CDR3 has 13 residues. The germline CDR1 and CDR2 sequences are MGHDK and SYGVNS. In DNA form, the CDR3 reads TGTGCCTCGGGAAGTTATAAGTTATATGAGCAGTTCTTC. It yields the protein CASGSYKLYEQFF. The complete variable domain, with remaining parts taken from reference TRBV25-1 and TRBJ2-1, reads EADIYQTPRYLVIGTGKKITLECSQTMGHDKMYWYQQDPGMELHLIHYSYGVNSTEKGDLSSESTVSRIRTEHFPLTLESARPSHTSQYLCASGSYKLYEQFFGPGTRLTVL.

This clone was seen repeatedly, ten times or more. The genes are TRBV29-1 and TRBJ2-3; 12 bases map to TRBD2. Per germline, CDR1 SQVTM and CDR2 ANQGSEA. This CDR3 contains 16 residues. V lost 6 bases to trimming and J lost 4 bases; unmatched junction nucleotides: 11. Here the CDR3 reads CSVLTGLAGRSDTQYF. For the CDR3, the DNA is TGCAGCGTACTCACAGGACTAGCGGGAAGGTCAGATACGCAGTATTTT.